The rows below give T cell receptor beta chains drawn from one sample of a study of blood T cell repertoires in COVID-19. The table came from immunoSEQ multiplex PCR; TCRdb's copy has only in-frame clones and leaves some out. The repertoire holds roughly 63,000 clones, more than 80% seen once, with approximately 2.9% in the top ten. The sequenced sample was peripheral blood. These receptors all stem from a man between 45 and 60 years old with acute or convalescent COVID-19. The CDR3 runs from the conserved cysteine through the conserved F or W.

TRBV29-1	TRBJ2-3	CSAAGPGLAGGRDTQYF
TRBV28	TRBJ2-1	CASSSGVFYNEQFF
TRBV16	TRBJ1-3	CASSQSGVEGNTIYF
TRBV6-5	TRBJ1-4	CASSYSSTNEKLFF
TRBV7-2	TRBJ1-1	CASSPRAGNSNTEAFF
TRBV2	TRBJ2-5	CASSEFRTVQETQYF
TRBV28	TRBJ1-2	CASTLRDRGNYGYTF
TRBV10-3	TRBJ2-5	CAISETYETQYF
TRBV10-3	TRBJ2-7	CAISERPSGNYEQYF
TRBV19	TRBJ1-3	CASTRTGAGNTIYF